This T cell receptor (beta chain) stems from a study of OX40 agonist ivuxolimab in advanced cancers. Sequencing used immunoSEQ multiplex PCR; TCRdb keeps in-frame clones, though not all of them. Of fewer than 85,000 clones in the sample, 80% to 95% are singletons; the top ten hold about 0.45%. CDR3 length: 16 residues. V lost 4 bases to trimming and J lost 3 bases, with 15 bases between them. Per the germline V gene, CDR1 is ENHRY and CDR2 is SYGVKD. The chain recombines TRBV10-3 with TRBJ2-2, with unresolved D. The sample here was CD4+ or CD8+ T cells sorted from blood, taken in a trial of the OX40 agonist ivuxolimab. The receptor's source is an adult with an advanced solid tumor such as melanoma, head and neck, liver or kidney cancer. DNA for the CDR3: TGTGCCATCAGTGGATCCAGTGGTGGGGACACCGGGGAGCTGTTTTTT. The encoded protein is CAISGSSGGDTGELFF.